This TCR beta chain comes out of a study of T cell repertoires in aging, cancer and after chemotherapy. A mixed TRB-A/B primer pool amplified rearranged TRB by multiplex touch-down PCR. One entry per CDR3 protein results from TCRdb running MiXCR on the multiplex PCR reads. The sample yields some 5,000 distinct CDR3 sequences, about a quarter seen once. The template was genomic DNA from peripheral blood, not RNA. Losses at the gene ends were 6 bases for V and 2 bases for J; bases not matched to a gene: 4. Germline CDR1 reads MGHDK; CDR2 reads SYGVNS. The CDR3 is 15 amino acids. Broader study findings: Across the chemotherapy interval, each cancer cohort showed higher median generation probability, suggesting thymic rebound.

Concerning this clonotype: Its specificity is not known.

The sample consisted of blood. The chain links TRBV25-1 to TRBJ2-1, with 10 bases matching TRBD1. The sequence was obtained from a human donor with a blood cancer. The CDR3 DNA is TGTGCCAGCAGAGAGGACAGGGGGGCCTACAATGAGCAGTTCTTC. Translating gives CASREDRGAYNEQFF.